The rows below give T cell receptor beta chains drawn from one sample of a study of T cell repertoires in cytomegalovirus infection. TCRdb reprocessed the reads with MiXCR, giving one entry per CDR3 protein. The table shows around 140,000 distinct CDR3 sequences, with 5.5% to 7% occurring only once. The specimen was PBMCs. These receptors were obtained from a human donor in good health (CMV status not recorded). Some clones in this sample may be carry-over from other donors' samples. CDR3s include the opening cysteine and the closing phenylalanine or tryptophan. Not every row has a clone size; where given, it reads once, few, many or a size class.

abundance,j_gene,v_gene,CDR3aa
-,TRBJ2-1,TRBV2,CASSPSSPGGTLDEQFF
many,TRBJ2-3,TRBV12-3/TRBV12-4,CASSLLSRTDTQYF
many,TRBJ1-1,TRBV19,CASIQEGLANTEAFF
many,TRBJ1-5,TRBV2,CASSVQDRGNQPQHF
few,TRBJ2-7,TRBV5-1,CASSLVGEGRYEQYF
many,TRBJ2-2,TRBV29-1,CSVGNKKTTGELFF
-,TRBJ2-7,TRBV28,CASSFPGAYEQYF
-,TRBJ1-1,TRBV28,CASINGEATEAFF
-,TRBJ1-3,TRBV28,CASSPAGESSGNTIYF
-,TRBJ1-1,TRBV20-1,CSARDLGTRGTEAFF
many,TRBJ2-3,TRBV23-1,CASSQPVQGITGDTQYF
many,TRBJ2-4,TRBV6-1,CASSYPVGTSGIRAKNIQYF
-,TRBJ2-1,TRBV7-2,CASSLGTSGGTHYNEQFF
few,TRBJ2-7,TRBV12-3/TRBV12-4,CASSLGLVGSYEQYF
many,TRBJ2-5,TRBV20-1,CSARVGGRETQYF
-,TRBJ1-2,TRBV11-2,CASSLEVLGSYGYTF
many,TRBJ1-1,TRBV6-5,CASSRSSAGGLGTEAFF
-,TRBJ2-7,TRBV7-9,CASSLPGVRGHPYEQYF
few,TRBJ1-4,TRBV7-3,CASSLTSRGRLFF
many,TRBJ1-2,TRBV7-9,CASSSSGVLNGYTF
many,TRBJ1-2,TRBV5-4,CASSLSGLDTSGYTF
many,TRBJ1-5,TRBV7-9,CASPRYGLNQPQHF
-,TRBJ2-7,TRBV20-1,CSAQGTGAYEQYF
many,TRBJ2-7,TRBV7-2,CASSPGERPFAEQYF
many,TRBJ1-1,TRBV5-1,CASRWTGAGEAFF
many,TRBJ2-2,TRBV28,CASSLGDRYTGELFF
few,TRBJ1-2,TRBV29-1,CSARLPGGNYGYTF
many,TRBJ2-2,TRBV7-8,CASSPPGTKNTGELFF
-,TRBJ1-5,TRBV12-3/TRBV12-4,CASSMTGSVSNQPQHF
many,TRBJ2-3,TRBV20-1,CSARGGIRITDTQYF